The TCR beta chain described here comes from a study of control samples from healthy donors and cancer patients. Deletions cut 7 bases from V and 7 bases from J, with 18 bases between. Germline V gives CDR1 SGHKS, CDR2 YYEKEE (reference sequence). CDR3 length equals 15 residues. Sequencing was performed with immunoSEQ multiplex PCR; in TCRdb, only in-frame clones are kept and a portion is missing. This table has approximately 100,000 clones, roughly 88% appearing once. The chain uses TRBV5-5 and TRBJ1-6; a weak D match, TRBD1 (6 bases). This sequence was found in a man aged 25-45 years in good health. Sequencing used blood. The CDR3 DNA reads as TGTGCCAGCGGTATGCAGGGGCTATACAATTCACCCCTCCACTTT. It translates to CASGMQGLYNSPLHF.